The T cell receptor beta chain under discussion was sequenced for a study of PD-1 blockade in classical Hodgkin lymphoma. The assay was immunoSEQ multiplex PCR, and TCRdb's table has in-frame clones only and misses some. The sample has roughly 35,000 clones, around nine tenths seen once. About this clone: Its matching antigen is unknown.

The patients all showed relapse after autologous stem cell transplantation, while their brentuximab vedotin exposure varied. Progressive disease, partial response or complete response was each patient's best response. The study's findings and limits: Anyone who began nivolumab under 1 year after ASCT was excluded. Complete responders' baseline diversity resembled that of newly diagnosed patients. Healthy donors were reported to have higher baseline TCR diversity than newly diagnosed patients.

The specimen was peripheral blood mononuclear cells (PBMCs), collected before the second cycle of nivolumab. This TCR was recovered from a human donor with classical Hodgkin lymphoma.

This CDR3 reads CASRDRGPIYEQYF. In DNA, the CDR3 is TGTGCCAGCAGAGACAGGGGACCCATATACGAGCAGTACTTC. The genes are TRBV6-1 and TRBJ2-7, with 8 bases aligning to TRBD1. From germline, CDR1 is MNHNS and CDR2 SASEGT. This CDR3 has 14 amino acids. The V gene end was trimmed by 6 bases and the J gene end by 4 bases; junction bases not matched to a gene: 8.